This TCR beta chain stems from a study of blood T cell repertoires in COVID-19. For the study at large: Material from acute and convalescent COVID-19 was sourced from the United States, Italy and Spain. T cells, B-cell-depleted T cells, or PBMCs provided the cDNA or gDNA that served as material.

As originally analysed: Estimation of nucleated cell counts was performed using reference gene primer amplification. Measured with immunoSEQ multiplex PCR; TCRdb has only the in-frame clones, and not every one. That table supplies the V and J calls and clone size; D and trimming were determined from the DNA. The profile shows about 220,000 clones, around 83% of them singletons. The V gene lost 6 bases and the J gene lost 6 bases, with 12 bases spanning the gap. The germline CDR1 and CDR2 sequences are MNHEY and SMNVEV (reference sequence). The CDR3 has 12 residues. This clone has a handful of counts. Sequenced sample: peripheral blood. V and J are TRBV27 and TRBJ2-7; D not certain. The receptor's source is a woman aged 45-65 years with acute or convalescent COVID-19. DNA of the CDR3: TGTGCCAGCAGCCCCCGGTCGGGCGAGCAGTACTTC. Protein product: CASSPRSGEQYF.